These 10 T cell receptor beta chains were all obtained from the same sample, sequenced in a study of Tregs in tolerant kidney transplant recipients. Measured with immunoSEQ multiplex PCR; TCRdb has only the in-frame clones, and not every one. In all, the sample yields about 48,000 clones. The specimen was CD4+ T cells from blood, collected before the transplant. All receptors derive from a human donor who received a combined kidney and bone marrow transplant.

Points on this clone: From the germline J gene comes the end of the CDR3, since the read stops 3 residues before it. V usage is TRBV18 and J usage is TRBJ1-5; D is undetermined. The CDR3 runs 14 residues. CDR1 is KGHSH, CDR2 LQKENI, per germline. The V end was cut by 2 bases, the J end by 4 bases, with 9 bases between. CDR3 region: CASSPVSENQPQHF. Incomplete CDR3 DNA: TGTGCCAGCTCACCAGTTTCAGAAAATCAGCCC. Combining the CDR3 with reference TRBV18 and TRBJ1-5 gives the whole variable domain NAGVMQNPRHLVRRRGQEARLRCSPMKGHSHVYWYRQLPEEGLKFMVYLQKENIIDESGMPKERFSAEFPKEGPSILRIQQVVRGDSAAYFCASSPVSENQPQHFGDGTRLSIL.

A remark on this clone: The read comes to an end 3 residues before the CDR3 does, leaving the germline J gene to fill in the end. This sequence joins TRBV29-1 and TRBJ1-1; a possible D gene is TRBD1 (5 bases). The CDR3 is 14 residues long. Germline CDR1 is SQVTM and CDR2 is ANQGSEA. V shed 4 bases and J shed 1 base, with 13 bases lying between them. The part of the CDR3 DNA that was read is TGCAGCGTTGCCTCGGGACTTAGGAACACTGAA. Amino acid sequence: CSVASGLRNTE. In full, the CDR3 reads CSVASGLRNTEAFF.

Points on this clone: From the germline J gene comes the end of the CDR3, since the read stops 3 residues before it. V and J are TRBV20-1 and TRBJ2-1, with 9 bases aligning to TRBD1. Germline values: CDR1 DFQATT, CDR2 SNEGSKA (reference sequence). The CDR3 has 17 amino acids. The CDR3 DNA, read in part, is TGCAGCGGAGTGGACAGGGGTTGGTACGGGACCTACAATGAG. Amino acid sequence: CSGVDRGWYGTYNE. From start to end, the CDR3 is CSGVDRGWYGTYNEQFF.

About this clone itself: The observed sequence ends 3 residues before the CDR3 terminus, with the missing tail filled in from the germline J gene. The rearrangement joins TRBV29-1 to TRBJ2-7, with 10 nucleotides matching TRBD1. Trimming cost V 4 bases and J 0 bases; bases outside gene matches: 3. Germline values: CDR1 SQVTM, CDR2 ANQGSEA. The length of the CDR3 is 14 residues. CDR3 DNA (partial): TGCAGCGTTGGCCGGGACAGGGGCTCCTACGAG. Translating it yields CSVGRDRGSYE. The entire CDR3 sequence reads CSVGRDRGSYEQYF.

Comment on this clone: The read ends 3 residues shy of where the CDR3 ends; the end is completed using the germline J gene. The chain couples TRBV5-1 to TRBJ2-2; 8 nucleotides match TRBD1. J was trimmed by 7 bases and V by 3 bases; bases with no gene match: 11. The CDR3 is 16 residues long. The germline V gene encodes CDR1 SGHRS and CDR2 YFSETQ. CDR3 protein: CASSSQGAKKDGELFF. Partial CDR3 DNA: TGCGCCAGCAGCTCCCAGGGGGCGAAGAAGGACGGGGAG.

A word on this clone: The CDR3 end is not reached by the read, which stops 3 residues before it; the germline J gene fills it in. The chain couples TRBV6-2 or TRBV6-3 to TRBJ1-1; 9 bases agree with TRBD1. The CDR3 totals 16 residues. Germline V lookup: CDR1 MNHEY, CDR2 SVGEGT. Unmatched junction bases numbered 4, after V lost 0 bases and J lost 2 bases. CDR3 DNA (partial): TGTGCCAGCAGTTACTCGAGGGGACAGGGAAACACTGAA. This codes for CASSYSRGQGNTE. The complete CDR3 reads CASSYSRGQGNTEAFF.

About this clone itself: The CDR3 goes on 3 residues after the read ends, and that part is filled in from the germline J gene. The rearrangement uses TRBV4-1 and TRBJ2-7, with a tentative D call TRBD2 (6 bases). CDR1 is MGHRA, CDR2 YSYEKL, per germline. Trimming cost V 3 bases and J 4 bases, with 19 bases left between them. The CDR3 covers 16 residues. This CDR3 is CASSQRVGPSAYEQYF. The CDR3 DNA, read in part, is TGCGCCAGCAGCCAGCGCGTCGGGCCTAGCGCTTACGAG.

Of note for this clone: Read sequence stops 3 residues before the CDR3 end, and the germline J gene provides the missing end. This chain links TRBV20-1 with TRBJ2-1; 7 nucleotides line up with TRBD2. After removal of 6 bases from V and 4 bases from J, the junction contained 15 bases not matched to a gene. The CDR3 spans 16 residues. CDR1 and CDR2 (germline): DFQATT, SNEGSKA (reference sequence). The CDR3 bases that were read are TGCAGTGCCGGGCTTCCGGGACTACCTAATTACAATGAG. Protein product: CSAGLPGLPNYNE. The entire CDR3 sequence reads CSAGLPGLPNYNEQFF.

Of note for this clone: The read stops 3 residues short of the end of the CDR3; the missing end is completed from the germline J gene. The chain has TRBV20-1 and TRBJ2-5; no definite D call. Germline CDR1 and CDR2: DFQATT and SNEGSKA (reference sequence). This CDR3 has 16 amino acids. V dropped 0 bases and J dropped 1 base, with 15 bases sitting between them. CDR3 DNA, as far as it was read: TGCAGTGCTAGAGATCCAGGTGGCAGGCTCCAAGAGACC. It encodes CSARDPGGRLQET. In full, the CDR3 is CSARDPGGRLQETQYF.

Notes on this clone: The read stops 3 residues short of the end of the CDR3; the missing end is completed from the germline J gene. The J gene is TRBJ2-1, the V gene TRBV5-5, with 9 nucleotides matching TRBD1. The J segment lost 9 bases and the V segment lost 6 bases, leaving 10 bases of the junction unmatched. CDR1 and CDR2 from the germline V gene are SGHKS and YYEKEE (reference sequence). This CDR3 is 14 amino acids long. CDR3 residues: CASNLNTGGGEQFF. Partial CDR3 DNA: TGTGCCAGCAACCTTAATACAGGGGGCGGTGAG.